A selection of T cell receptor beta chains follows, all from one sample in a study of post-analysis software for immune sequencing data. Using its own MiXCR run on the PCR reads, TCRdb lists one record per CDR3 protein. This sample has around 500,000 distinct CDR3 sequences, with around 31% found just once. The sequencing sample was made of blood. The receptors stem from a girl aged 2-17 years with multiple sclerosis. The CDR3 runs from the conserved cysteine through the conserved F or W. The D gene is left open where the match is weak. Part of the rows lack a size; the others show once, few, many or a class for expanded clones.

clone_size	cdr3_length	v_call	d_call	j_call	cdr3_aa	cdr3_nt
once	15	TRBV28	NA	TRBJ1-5	CASRTAGPSNQPQHF	TGTGCCAGCAGGACGGCAGGGCCAAGCAATCAGCCCCAGCATTTT
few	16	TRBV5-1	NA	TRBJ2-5	CASSLVSGWYQETQYF	TGCGCCAGCAGCTTGGTTTCAGGGTGGTACCAAGAGACCCAGTACTTC
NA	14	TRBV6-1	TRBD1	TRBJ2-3	CASKLGQGADTQYF	TGTGCCAGCAAACTGGGACAGGGTGCAGATACGCAGTATTTT
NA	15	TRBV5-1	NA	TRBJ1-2	CASSVRDGINYGYTF	TGCGCCAGCAGCGTCCGGGACGGTATTAACTATGGCTACACCTTC
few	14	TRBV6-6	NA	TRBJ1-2	CASSYDKYNYGYTF	TGTGCCAGCAGTTACGACAAATACAACTATGGCTACACCTTC
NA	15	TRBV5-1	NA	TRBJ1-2	CASSLEGPGGYGYTF	TGCGCCAGCAGCTTGGAGGGGCCCGGTGGATATGGCTACACCTTC
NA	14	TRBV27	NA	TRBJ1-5	CASRLRDSNQPQHF	TGTGCCAGCAGGTTAAGGGATAGCAATCAGCCCCAGCATTTT
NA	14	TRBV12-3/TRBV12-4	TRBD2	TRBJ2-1	CATAPSGPYNEQFF	TGTGCCACAGCCCCTAGCGGACCCTACAATGAGCAGTTCTTC
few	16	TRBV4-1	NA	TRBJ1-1	CASSQVQVGPNTEAFF	TGCGCCAGCAGCCAAGTTCAGGTGGGACCGAACACTGAAGCTTTCTTT
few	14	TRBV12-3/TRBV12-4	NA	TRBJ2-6	CASSYNSGANVLTF	TGTGCCAGCAGTTACAACTCTGGGGCCAACGTCCTGACTTTC
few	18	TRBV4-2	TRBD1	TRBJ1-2	CASSQGIGTGRRGYGYTF	TGTGCCAGCAGCCAAGGAATAGGGACAGGGCGGCGTGGGTATGGCTACACCTTC
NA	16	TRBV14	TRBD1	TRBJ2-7	CASSQEQGAPKNEQYF	TGTGCCAGCAGCCAGGAACAGGGGGCGCCGAAGAACGAGCAGTACTTC
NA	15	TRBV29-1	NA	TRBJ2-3	CSVEDPWPLGDTQYF	TGCAGCGTTGAAGACCCATGGCCCCTGGGGGATACGCAGTATTTT
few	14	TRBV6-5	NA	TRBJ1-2	CASSYSNRVYGYTF	TGTGCCAGCAGTTACTCGAACAGGGTCTATGGCTACACCTTC
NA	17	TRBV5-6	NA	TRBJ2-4	CASSLADGLEVQNIQYF	TGTGCCAGCAGCTTGGCGGACGGACTTGAGGTCCAAAACATTCAGTACTTC
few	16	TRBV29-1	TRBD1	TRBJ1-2	CSVDEGQGPANYGYTF	TGCAGCGTAGATGAGGGACAGGGACCAGCTAACTATGGCTACACCTTC
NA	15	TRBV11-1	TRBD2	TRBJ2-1	CASSLLLSGINEQFF	TGTGCCAGCAGCCTCCTCCTAAGCGGGATTAATGAGCAGTTCTTC
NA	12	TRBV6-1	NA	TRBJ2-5	CASGPRVETLYF	TGTGCCAGCGGACCCAGGGTGGAGACCCTGTACTTC
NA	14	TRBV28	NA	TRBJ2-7	CASSFFAGAIEQYF	TGTGCCAGCAGTTTTTTTGCAGGGGCAATCGAGCAGTACTTC
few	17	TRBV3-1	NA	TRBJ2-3	CASSQDRGGEATDTQYF	TGTGCCAGCAGCCAAGATCGTGGAGGGGAGGCAACAGATACGCAGTATTTT
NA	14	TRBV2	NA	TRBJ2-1	CASPRDPGIGEQFF	TGTGCCAGTCCCCGGGACCCCGGGATCGGTGAGCAGTTCTTC
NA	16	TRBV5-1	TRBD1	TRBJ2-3	CASSIQQGGGTDTQYF	TGCGCCAGCAGTATACAACAGGGGGGCGGCACAGATACGCAGTATTTT
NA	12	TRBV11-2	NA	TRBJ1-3	CASSLVGNTIYF	TGTGCCAGCAGCTTAGTGGGAAACACCATATATTTT
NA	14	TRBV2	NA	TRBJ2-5	CASGTGTIGETQYF	TGTGCCAGCGGAACCGGGACGATTGGAGAGACCCAGTACTTC
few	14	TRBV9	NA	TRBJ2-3	CASSDRSFLDTQYF	TGTGCCAGCAGTGACAGGTCGTTCCTCGATACGCAGTATTTT